This paragraph reports one T cell receptor beta chain. The CDR3 sequence is 14 residues long. In germline, CDR1 is SNHLY, CDR2 FYNNEI. V shed 0 bases and J shed 4 bases, with 9 bases lying between them. For sorted subsets, about 0.2 ug DNA per replicate equaled about 30,000 T cell genomes. Assay: immunoSEQ multiplex PCR; the TCRdb copy retains only in-frame clones and omits some. The sample lists about 2.1 million clones, under 95% occurring once. This specimen belongs to a study of shared clonotypes between healthy human individuals. On the study more broadly: CD8 memory received one plate per donor, CD8 naive two, CD4 memory three and CD4 naive three.

Naive CD8 isolation took CD45RO-negative cells positively selected for CCR7 and excluded terminally differentiated effector memory CD45RA+ cells. The chain combines TRBV2 with TRBJ2-5; D may be TRBD2 (6 bases). The receptor's source is a man aged 18 to 30 in good health. Some clones in this sample may be carry-over from other donors' samples. The sample comprised naive CD8+ T cells from PBMCs. CDR3 DNA: TGTGCCAGCAGTGAAGCACTGGGGGGAGAGACCCAGTACTTC. Residues: CASSEALGGETQYF.